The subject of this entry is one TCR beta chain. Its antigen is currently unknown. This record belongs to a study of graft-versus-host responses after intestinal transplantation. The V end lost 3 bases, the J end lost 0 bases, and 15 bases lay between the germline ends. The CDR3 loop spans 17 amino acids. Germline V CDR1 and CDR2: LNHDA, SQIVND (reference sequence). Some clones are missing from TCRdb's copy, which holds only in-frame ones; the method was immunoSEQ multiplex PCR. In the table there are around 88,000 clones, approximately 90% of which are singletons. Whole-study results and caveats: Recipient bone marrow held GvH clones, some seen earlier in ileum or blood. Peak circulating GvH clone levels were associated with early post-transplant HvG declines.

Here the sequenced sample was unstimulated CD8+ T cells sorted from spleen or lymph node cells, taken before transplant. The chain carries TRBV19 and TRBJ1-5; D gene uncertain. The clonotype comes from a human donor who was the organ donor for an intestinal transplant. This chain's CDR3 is CASSMPIGIYSNQPQHF. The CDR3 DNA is TGTGCCAGTAGTATGCCCATCGGAATTTATAGCAATCAGCCCCAGCATTTT.